A selection of T cell receptor beta chains follows, all from one sample in a study of early T cells in non-severe SARS-CoV-2 infection. TCRdb re-called the 5' RACE reads with MiXCR, one entry per CDR3 protein. This table has over 85,000 distinct CDR3 sequences, over 10% appearing once. This specimen was whole blood, taken at baseline. These receptor sequences come from an adult who was a healthcare worker with PCR-confirmed SARS-CoV-2 infection or an uninfected control (not recorded which). Each CDR3 is given with its conserved first and last residue.

v_gene | CDR3aa
TRBV2 | CASSSVLTYGYTF
TRBV5-4 | CASSLGRGQVNTEAFF
TRBV7-9 | CASRGGPNTEAFF
TRBV7-9 | CASTNAPGQVVF
TRBV11-2 | CASSLGLAEGYEQYF
TRBV11-2 | CASSLAGGSNQPQHF
TRBV11-1 | CASSLEASLYGYTF
TRBV28 | CASILTGTLPHNYGYTF
TRBV28 | CASSFGNRGYNQPQHF
TRBV11-2 | CATWTGGVTDTQYF
TRBV7-2 | CASSSGRYGYTF
TRBV7-9 | CASSYNSRPEAFF
TRBV10-3 | CAISESGSNEQETQYF
TRBV7-3 | CASSLTARHYEQYF
TRBV6-5 | CASSSGARAFF
TRBV7-6 | CASSNTLRGPRTDTQYF
TRBV9 | CASSPEGELTDTQYF
TRBV11-2 | CASSSVFVGNTIYF
TRBV6-2/TRBV6-3 | CASSPQVPTNTEAFF
TRBV7-6 | CASSRTGPYEQYF
TRBV20-1 | CSARDPRGGDNEKLFF
TRBV2 | CASSEAWVLPTPHGELFF
TRBV7-2 | CASSLARTGDGYTF
TRBV20-1 | CSARTIGAVRFDEQFF
TRBV2 | CASTWDPNTGELFF
TRBV7-9 | CASGTGQGNTEAFF
TRBV18 | CASSPRDDQPQHF
TRBV29-1 | CSAEDRDNHPSYTF
TRBV20-1 | CSATGTIGNTIYF
TRBV20-1 | CSAREGNREGMCF
TRBV19 | CASSPHETLKNIQYF
TRBV14 | CASSQDLGQGVLGYTF
TRBV20-1 | CSARDPEGAYTEAFF
TRBV5-8 | CASSLERAGEQYF